A single sample gave rise to the 5 T cell receptor beta chains below, sequenced in a study of blood T cell repertoires in COVID-19. Libraries were prepared by immunoSEQ multiplex PCR; TCRdb keeps only in-frame clonotypes and omits some of them. This sample has a few hundred thousand clones, with approximately 90% found just once. The sample comprised peripheral blood. The receptors derive from a woman aged 55-69 years with acute or convalescent COVID-19.

The gene calls are TRBV9 and TRBJ2-2; possible D gene TRBD1, 5 bases. The CDR3 covers 14 residues. V was clipped by 1 base and J by 4 bases, with 8 bases between them. Germline assignment: CDR1 SGDLS and CDR2 YYNGEE. CDR3 sequence: CASSVRRVTGELFF. CDR3 sequence (DNA): TGTGCCAGCAGCGTACGCAGGGTCACCGGGGAGCTGTTTTTT. Variable domain in full (rest from reference TRBV9 and TRBJ2-2): DSGVTQTPKHLITATGQRVTLRCSPRSGDLSVYWYQQSLDQGLQFLIQYYNGEERAKGNILERFSAQQFPDLHSELNLSSLELGDSALYFCASSVRRVTGELFFGEGSRLTVL.

J is TRBJ2-1 and V is TRBV24-1; 7 bases agree with TRBD1. CDR3 size: 16 residues. The V segment lost 4 bases and the J segment 0 bases; nucleotides outside the gene matches: 5. Germline CDR1 reads KGHDR; CDR2 reads SFDVKD. This CDR3 reads CATSDTDRASYNEQFF. CDR3 DNA sequence: TGTGCCACCAGTGACACCGACAGGGCCTCCTACAATGAGCAGTTCTTC.

The chain employs TRBV7-6 and TRBJ1-1, with D perhaps matching TRBD1 (5 bases). Between the trimmed V and J ends, which lost 1 base and 1 base, there was a span of 22 bases. CDR3 size: 19 residues. The V gene's germline CDR1 is SGHVS and CDR2 FNYEAQ. Here the CDR3 reads CASSLGRTGIVGGNTEAFF. CDR3 DNA sequence: TGTGCCAGCAGCTTAGGGAGAACGGGGATAGTCGGGGGGAACACTGAAGCTTTCTTT.

V gene TRBV6-5 combines with J gene TRBJ2-7; TRBD1 aligns across 9 bases. This CDR3 contains 14 residues. Germline V lookup: CDR1 MNHEY, CDR2 SVGAGI. Trimming cost V 6 bases and J 3 bases; bases outside gene matches: 6. CDR3 sequence: CASRPGQGDYEQYF. DNA for the CDR3: TGTGCCAGCAGGCCGGGACAGGGCGACTACGAGCAGTACTTC.

V gene TRBV7-9 combines with J gene TRBJ2-3; 11 bases are a match to TRBD2. The germline CDR1 and CDR2 sequences are SEHNR and FQNEAQ (reference sequence). This CDR3 region has 15 residues. V lost 5 bases, J lost 4 bases, and 5 bases stayed unmatched. The CDR3, as DNA: TGTGCCAGCAGCGTGACTAGCGGGACCTCAGATACGCAGTATTTT. This sequence encodes CASSVTSGTSDTQYF.